The 3 T cell receptor beta chains in this list originate from one sample, sequenced in a study of OX40 agonist ivuxolimab in advanced cancers. Data came from immunoSEQ multiplex PCR; TCRdb stores just in-frame clones and leaves some out. The top ten clones hold about 3.7% of a sample with 59,000 or so clones, around 82% of them seen once. The input for sequencing was CD4+ or CD8+ T cells sorted from blood, taken in a trial of the OX40 agonist ivuxolimab. The receptors come from an adult with an advanced solid tumor such as melanoma, head and neck, liver or kidney cancer.

This chain connects TRBV9 to TRBJ2-3, with TRBD2 identical over 12 bases. The germline gives CDR1 SGDLS, CDR2 YYNGEE. With V trimmed by 0 bases and J by 0 bases, 5 bases remained unmatched. The CDR3 is 18 amino acids. CDR3: CASSVDLAGGYSTDTQYF. CDR3 DNA: TGTGCCAGCAGCGTAGACCTAGCGGGGGGGTATAGCACAGATACGCAGTATTTT.

V gene TRBV28 combines with J gene TRBJ2-7, with a tentative D call TRBD1 (5 bases). This CDR3 contains 15 residues. The germline V and J ends were trimmed by 3 bases and 6 bases, with 18 bases remaining between them. Germline V lookup: CDR1 MDHEN, CDR2 SYDVKM. In DNA form, the CDR3 reads TGTGCCAGCAGTTTGGGCAGGGCCCCCCGTGGCGAGCAGTACTTC. It translates to CASSLGRAPRGEQYF.

This clone has a handful of counts. This chain links TRBV6-6 with TRBJ2-3, with a tentative D call TRBD2 (5 bases). V lost 6 bases and J lost 9, with 13 bases in between. The CDR3 extends over 12 amino acids. Germline CDR1 MNHNY, CDR2 SVGAGI (reference sequence). CDR3 sequence (DNA): TGTGCCAGCAGCTCGACTATGGACACGCAGTATTTT. Translation gives CASSSTMDTQYF.